The present entry profiles one TCR beta chain with its context. The protocol was immunoSEQ multiplex PCR, while the TCRdb copy is restricted to in-frame clones and leaves out a portion. The table lists under 300,000 clones, about 90% of them singletons, with under 2.5% in the top ten. Germline V CDR1 and CDR2: LNHDA, SQIVND (reference sequence). The CDR3 consists of 14 residues. The sample comes from a study of blood T cell repertoires in COVID-19. Study context: T cells, B-cell-depleted T cells, or PBMCs supplied cDNA or gDNA.

Input material: peripheral blood. The V gene is TRBV19, the J gene TRBJ2-1; D uncertain. This receptor was identified in a woman in her fifties or sixties with COVID-19, enrolled during active disease. Written as DNA, the CDR3 is TGTGCTACGTCGTCGGGTGGTGTGGGTGATGAGCAGTTCTTC. It specifies CATSSGGVGDEQFF.